One sample yielded the 21 T cell receptor beta chains listed below, sequenced in a study of post-analysis software for immune sequencing data. No antigens are known for them. Unique molecular identifiers tagged the TCR beta cDNA libraries. TCRdb recomputed calls from the PCR reads with MiXCR, one row per CDR3 protein. The data contain approximately 630,000 distinct CDR3 sequences, approximately 59% of them singletons. Study-wide results and limits: Four or five TRBV segments, TRBV5-6, TRBV5-1 and TRBV20-1 among them, were found more frequent in patients than controls.

The material sequenced was blood. The source is a girl aged 2-10 years with multiple sclerosis.

This chain joins TRBV7-6 and TRBJ1-2, with D uncertain. CDR3 length: 16 residues. Germline assignment: CDR1 SGHVS and CDR2 FNYEAQ. V shed 5 bases and J shed 7 bases, with 23 bases lying between them. The CDR3 spells CASSPVGDPTVGGYTF. The DNA for the CDR3 is TGTGCCAGCAGCCCCGTCGGCGACCCCACGGTGGGTGGCTACACCTTC.

CDR3 sequence (DNA): TGTGCCAGCAGCTTGTCGGTTGGAGAGCAGTTCTTC. Protein sequence: CASSLSVGEQFF. This chain joins TRBV5-6 and TRBJ2-1; D remains ambiguous. This CDR3 spans 12 amino acids. CDR1 is SGHDT and CDR2 is YYEEEE in the germline V gene. V was shortened by 1 base and J by 10 bases, with 9 bases between the two germline ends. The whole variable domain, filled in from reference TRBV5-6 and TRBJ2-1, reads DAGVTQSPTHLIKTRGQQVTLRCSPKSGHDTVSWYQQALGQGPQFIFQYYEEEERQRGNFPDRFSGHQFPNYSSELNVNALLLGDSALYLCASSLSVGEQFFGPGTRLTVL.

This chain uses TRBV5-1 with TRBJ2-3; D may correspond to TRBD1 or TRBD2 (5 bases each). Trimming removed 1 base from V and 11 bases from J, with 14 bases in between. CDR3 length equals 13 residues. Germline lookup yields CDR1 SGHRS and CDR2 YFSETQ. The CDR3 DNA reads TGCGCCAGCAGCTTGTGGGCTGGGACGGAGCAGTATTTT. It yields the protein CASSLWAGTEQYF. Drawing the rest from reference TRBV5-1 and TRBJ2-3, the complete variable domain is KAGVTQTPRYLIKTRGQQVTLSCSPISGHRSVSWYQQTPGQGLQFLFEYFSETQRNKGNFPGRFSGRQFSNSRSEMNVSTLELGDSALYLCASSLWAGTEQYFGPGTRLTVL.

The chain is built from TRBV20-1 and TRBJ1-4; tentative D call: TRBD1 (5 bases). Germline CDR1 and CDR2: DFQATT and SNEGSKA (reference sequence). Trimming left V 3 bases short and J 8 bases short, with 16 bases between. CDR3 length: 14 amino acids. The CDR3 loop reads CSARGTGIQEKLFF. The CDR3 DNA is TGCAGTGCTAGGGGTACAGGAATTCAAGAAAAACTGTTTTTT.

This clonotype was recorded once. CDR3 nucleotides: TGTGCCAGCAGTCGACTACTAGCGGCCCGACTGGACAATGAGCAGTTCTTC. This sequence encodes CASSRLLAARLDNEQFF. This rearrangement joins TRBV6-1 to TRBJ2-1; TRBD2 aligns across 8 bases. The trim removed 5 bases at V and 5 bases at J, leaving 14 bases unmatched. Germline values: CDR1 MNHNS, CDR2 SASEGT. The CDR3 consists of 17 residues.

The chain links TRBV11-2 to TRBJ2-4; TRBD2 matches at 9 bases. V shed 5 bases, J shed 9 bases, and the junction held 11 bases outside the gene matches. Germline V CDR1 and CDR2: SGHAT, FQNNGV. CDR3 length equals 15 residues. The CDR3 loop is CASSRDLAGVSIQYF. CDR3 bases: TGTGCCAGCAGCCGCGACTTAGCGGGAGTAAGCATTCAGTACTTC.

Regarding this clonotype: At one boundary the junction diverges from the germline segment, which might be a read error. The chain has TRBV2 and TRBJ1-2, with D maybe TRBD1 (6 bases). From germline, CDR1 is SNHLY and CDR2 FYNNEI. The CDR3 has 15 residues. CDR3 amino acids: CASRTSGTPNYGYIF. CDR3 coding DNA: TGTGCCAGCAGGACCTCCGGGACACCGAACTATGGCTACATCTTC.

The rearrangement links TRBV7-2 to TRBJ1-1; D possibly corresponds to TRBD1 (6 bases). Germline V gene sequence: CDR1 SGHTA, CDR2 FQGNSA. V was cut by 4 bases and J by 11 bases, with 17 bases left in between. This CDR3 is 13 amino acids long. The CDR3 DNA reads as TGTGCCAGCAGCTCAACGCCAGGGGTCCGTGCTTTCTTT. As protein: CASSSTPGVRAFF.

V gene TRBV29-1 combines with J gene TRBJ2-1; D gene ambiguous. Trimming shortened V by 3 bases and J by 6 bases, and 12 bases separated the two germline ends. This CDR3 region has 13 residues. Germline V gene data show CDR1 as SQVTM and CDR2 as ANQGSEA. The CDR3 sequence is CSVESVNGNEQFF. CDR3 bases: TGCAGCGTTGAGTCCGTTAATGGCAATGAGCAGTTCTTC.

CDR3 sequence reads: CSAREPTGGLDTEAFF. In DNA, the CDR3 is TGCAGTGCTAGAGAACCGACAGGGGGCTTGGACACTGAAGCTTTCTTT. The genes are TRBV20-1 and TRBJ1-1; TRBD1 matches 10 bases. Germline V lookup: CDR1 DFQATT, CDR2 SNEGSKA (reference sequence). V gave up 0 bases and J gave up 3 bases; unmatched junction bases: 7. CDR3 length: 16 residues.

This clonotype was detected only a few times. The chain is built from TRBV20-1 and TRBJ2-1, with 13 nucleotides matching TRBD2. The CDR3 covers 16 residues. The V gene end was trimmed by 1 base and the J gene end by 3 bases; junction bases not matched to a gene: 3. The germline V gene has CDR1 DFQATT and CDR2 SNEGSKA (reference sequence). The CDR3 DNA is TGCAGTGCTAGAGGGACTAGCGGGGGCAACTACAATGAGCAGTTCTTC. This encodes CSARGTSGGNYNEQFF.

The J gene is TRBJ2-5, the V gene TRBV12-3 or TRBV12-4; no clear D gene. The end of the DNA aligns better with TRBJ2-7, so the J call may be wrong. CDR3 length: 12 amino acids. Written as DNA, the CDR3 is TGTGCCAGCAGTTTTCGTCAGTACGAGCAGTACTTC. Encoded protein: CASSFRQYEQYF.

The V gene is TRBV9, the J gene TRBJ2-1, with TRBD2 matching 10 bases. Germline V gives CDR1 SGDLS, CDR2 YYNGEE. The V segment lost 3 bases and the J segment 7 bases; nucleotides outside the gene matches: 13. The CDR3 loop spans 17 amino acids. The CDR3 loop reads CASSATPTASGSNEQFF. The CDR3 nucleotides are TGTGCCAGCAGCGCAACCCCAACGGCTAGCGGGAGTAATGAGCAGTTCTTC.

The chain joins TRBV10-3 to TRBJ2-5, with D possibly TRBD2 on 6 matching bases. The DNA end is more similar to TRBJ2-7, so the J call may be wrong. CDR3 size: 13 residues. CDR1 is ENHRY, CDR2 SYGVKD, per germline. The CDR3 sequence: CAISESEGSEQYF. In DNA, the CDR3 is TGTGCCATCAGTGAGTCGGAGGGGTCCGAGCAGTACTTC.

This clonotype was observed a single time. V gene TRBV6-1 combines with J gene TRBJ2-4, with D unresolved. CDR1 and CDR2 from the germline V gene are MNHNS and SASEGT. CDR3 length: 15 amino acids. Trimming pared 5 bases from V and 5 bases from J, leaving 16 bases between. The CDR3 sequence: CASSRSLRTENIQYF. For the CDR3, the DNA is TGTGCCAGCAGTAGGAGCCTGCGGACGGAAAACATTCAGTACTTC.

This chain joins TRBV12-3 or TRBV12-4 and TRBJ2-2; unclear D gene. The CDR3 loop spans 14 amino acids. Trimming removed 6 bases from V and 0 bases from J, with 8 bases in between. CDR3 DNA sequence: TGTGCCAGCAGAAAAGGGCCGAACACCGGGGAGCTGTTTTTT. This translates into CASRKGPNTGELFF.

The rearrangement links TRBV3-1 to TRBJ1-2, with D possibly matching TRBD1 (6 bases). Trimming shortened V by 0 bases and J by 7 bases, and 15 bases separated the two germline ends. This CDR3 has 15 residues. CDR1 LGHDT and CDR2 YNNKEL come from the germline V gene (reference sequence). CDR3 amino acids: CASSQEQGVRSGYTF. CDR3 bases: TGTGCCAGCAGCCAAGAACAGGGAGTGAGGTCTGGCTACACCTTC.

The rearrangement uses TRBV20-1 and TRBJ2-1, with D tentatively TRBD1 or TRBD2 (5 bases each). The CDR3 covers 15 residues. From germline, CDR1 is DFQATT and CDR2 SNEGSKA (reference sequence). The V gene lost 6 bases and the J gene lost 2 bases, with 17 bases spanning the gap. CDR3 sequence (DNA): TGCAGTGCGATGTGGGGGAGAGGAACCTACAATGAGCAGTTCTTC. It specifies CSAMWGRGTYNEQFF.

This rearrangement joins TRBV20-1 to TRBJ2-5, with 7 bases lining up with TRBD2. This CDR3 spans 16 amino acids. The germline gives CDR1 DFQATT, CDR2 SNEGSKA (reference sequence). Losses at the gene ends were 1 base for V and 1 base for J; bases not matched to a gene: 9. The CDR3 DNA reads TGCAGTGCTAGAGTGGCAGGACTAGTCCTCCAAGAGACCCAGTACTTC. This gives the protein CSARVAGLVLQETQYF.

A few counts support this clonotype. The chain combines TRBV3-1 with TRBJ2-3, with D possibly matching TRBD2 (6 bases). Trimming shortened V by 6 bases and J by 1 base, and 11 bases separated the two germline ends. The CDR3 totals 14 residues. CDR1 and CDR2 from the germline V gene are LGHDT and YNNKEL (reference sequence). This chain's CDR3 is CASRDPGGTDTQYF. The CDR3, as DNA: TGTGCCAGCAGAGACCCGGGAGGCACAGATACGCAGTATTTT.

This clonotype was counted a few times. V usage is TRBV10-3 and J usage is TRBJ2-4, with 7 bases aligning to TRBD1. CDR1 is ENHRY, CDR2 SYGVKD, per germline. With V trimmed by 0 bases and J by 1 base, 6 bases remained unmatched. The CDR3 is 17 amino acids. CDR3 residues: CAISESGAGGAKNIQYF. In nucleotides, the CDR3 is TGTGCCATCAGTGAGTCAGGAGCAGGGGGTGCCAAAAACATTCAGTACTTC.